Here is one TCR beta chain with its context. Together with a sample-barcoded 5' primer, a J-beta primer mix was included in a second PCR lasting about 6 to 12 cycles. TCRdb fed the 5' RACE reads into MiXCR, producing one record per CDR3 protein. The profile shows roughly 1.5 million distinct CDR3 sequences, about 45% of them singletons. Extraction yielded at least 5 micrograms of total RNA per sample. These data originate in a study of blood T cells in healthy people across ages. About the research overall: There was about one barcoded beta molecule captured by template switching per two T cells.

V dropped 8 bases and J dropped 4; count of bases not matched to a gene: 11. The CDR3 has 16 amino acids. The germline V gene encodes CDR1 LGHDT and CDR2 YNNKEL (reference sequence). The sequence was collected from a woman between 18 and 29 years old in good health. Material for sequencing was blood. This rearrangement joins TRBV3-1 to TRBJ2-3; 11 bases agree with TRBD2. CDR3 bases: TGTGCCAGCCAGCCCCTTAGCGGGGGGGTGGCAGATACGCAGTATTTT. It translates to CASQPLSGGVADTQYF.